This T cell receptor beta chain comes out of a study of Graves' ophthalmopathy and Graves' hyperthyroidism. In the study overall: Pretreatment peripheral blood was obtained at initial diagnosis. Study results and limitations: Ophthalmopathy progression predictions by the model showed approximately 79% specificity and approximately 71% sensitivity. Separation of ophthalmopathy from stable hyperthyroidism was achieved by a 13-signature model, at around 89% sensitivity and 70% to 82% specificity.

Certain patients, namely those with other autoimmune diseases, uncontrolled infections, pregnancy or lactation, were excluded. Worth noting for this clonotype: Its cognate antigen is unknown.

The germline V gene has CDR1 DFQATT and CDR2 SNEGSKA (reference sequence). The CDR3 sequence is 17 residues long. Trimming cost V 0 bases and J 0 bases; bases outside gene matches: 8. Amplified TCR beta CDR3 regions were obtained using RNA transcripts as template. The first round was an RT-PCR with HTBI primers, and the second round was a multiplex PCR. TCRdb reanalysed the multiplex PCR reads using MiXCR and keeps one entry per CDR3 protein. The repertoire holds under 200,000 distinct CDR3 sequences, less than 45% seen once, with about 6% in the top ten. The sequence was obtained from a woman aged 40 to 49 with Graves' ophthalmopathy. Sequences were obtained from peripheral blood. V usage is TRBV20-1 and J usage is TRBJ1-2; 9 bases match TRBD1. This CDR3 reads CSARDQDRGSPNYGYTF. CDR3 bases: TGCAGTGCTAGAGATCAGGACAGGGGATCCCCTAACTATGGCTACACCTTC.